This T cell receptor beta chain is drawn from a study of read filtering for tumor transcriptome and immune sequencing. The CDR3 consists of 16 residues. CDR1 SGHTS and CDR2 YDEGEE come from the germline V gene. The ends were cut back, 0 bases at V and 5 bases at J, with 15 bases in the middle. This clonotype was counted a few times. Molecular barcoded adaptors covering alpha/delta and beta/gamma chains were used on roughly 400 ng RNA. TCRdb reprocessed the reads via MiXCR and lists one record per CDR3 protein. Of 35,000 to 55,000 distinct CDR3 sequences detected, about an eighth appear once; the ten largest clones hold 14% to 15%.

What was sequenced was a population of CD138-negative cells sorted from bone marrow. The sequence was obtained from a donor at least 40 years old with multiple myeloma. V usage is TRBV5-8 and J usage is TRBJ1-5; D is perhaps TRBD1 (6 bases). CDR3 DNA sequence: TGTGCCAGCAGCTTGGGAGGACAGCCCCCCTATCAGCCCCAGCATTTT. Translated, it gives CASSLGGQPPYQPQHF.